The rows below give T cell receptor beta chains drawn from one sample of a study of PD-1 blockade in classical Hodgkin lymphoma. Using immunoSEQ multiplex PCR, the repertoire was profiled, and TCRdb retains in-frame clones only, with some absent. The sample holds 50,000 to 65,000 clones, 70% to 90% seen once. The starting material was peripheral blood mononuclear cells (PBMCs), obtained before the second cycle of nivolumab. The source is a human donor with classical Hodgkin lymphoma. Each CDR3 is given with its conserved first and last residue. D genes are given only for firm matches. Clone size is not always given. Where it is, it says once, few, many or a class for expanded clones.

.	TRBV6-1	TRBD1	TRBJ2-3	TGTGCCAGCAGTGTGACAGGGGACACGCAGTATTTT	CASSVTGDTQYF
few	TRBV7-6	TRBD1	TRBJ1-2	TGTGCCAGCAGCTTAAGTCGGACAGGGTTCTATGGCTACACCTTC	CASSLSRTGFYGYTF
.	TRBV6-1	.	TRBJ1-5	TGTGCCAGCAGTGCTTCTAGGGGCGGCAATCAGCCCCAGCATTTT	CASSASRGGNQPQHF
.	TRBV2	.	TRBJ2-2	TGTGCCAGCAGTGGTGGGGAGCTGTTTTTT	CASSGGELFF
.	TRBV2	TRBD2	TRBJ2-1	TGTGCCAGCGGCAGGTGGCGGGGGGCGGAGAATGAGCAGTTCTTC	CASGRWRGAENEQFF
.	TRBV5-1	.	TRBJ2-7	TGCGCCAGCAGCTTGGTGCCAGGGAGCGGCGAGCAGTACTTC	CASSLVPGSGEQYF
.	TRBV7-6	.	TRBJ1-1	TGTGCCAGCAGCTTAGAAGGGGACACTGAAGCTTTCTTT	CASSLEGDTEAFF
.	TRBV28	TRBD1	TRBJ1-4	TGTGCCAGCAGTTCCCCGGGACAGGGAAACGAAAAACTGTTTTTT	CASSSPGQGNEKLFF
.	TRBV19	.	TRBJ1-6	TGTGCCAGTAGTATAGTTTACCGGGCCCCCTCCTATAATTCACCCCTCCACTTT	CASSIVYRAPSYNSPLHF
.	TRBV10-2	.	TRBJ1-2	TGCGCCAGCAGTGAGTCGCGGGATAACTATGGCTACACCTTC	CASSESRDNYGYTF
once	TRBV5-6	TRBD1	TRBJ1-2	TGTGCCAGCATCCTGACAGGGGGCTTTTTCGGCTACACCTTC	CASILTGGFFGYTF
.	TRBV9	TRBD2	TRBJ2-5	TGTGCCAGCAGCGTAGGACTAGCGGTACAAGAGACCCAGTACTTC	CASSVGLAVQETQYF
once	TRBV2	TRBD1	TRBJ2-7	TGTGCCAGCACGGACGACAGGGGTTTGATGCAGTACTTC	CASTDDRGLMQYF
.	TRBV19	TRBD2	TRBJ2-1	TGTGCCAGTAGTCCTAGCGGGGGGGCGTACAATGAGCAGTTCTTC	CASSPSGGAYNEQFF
.	TRBV7-9	.	TRBJ1-6	TGTGCCAGCAGCACCGTAAGCTCCTATAATTCACCCCTCCACTTT	CASSTVSSYNSPLHF
.	TRBV5-1	TRBD1	TRBJ1-1	TGCGCCAGCAGCCTCGACCCGACAGGGGCGGAAGCTTTCTTT	CASSLDPTGAEAFF
.	TRBV5-1	.	TRBJ1-4	TGCGCCAGCAGCCCCGTTCCGGGGAATGAAAAACTGTTTTTT	CASSPVPGNEKLFF
.	TRBV5-1	TRBD1	TRBJ1-3	TGCGCCAGCAGCCTGGGACAGGACTCTGGAAACACCATATATTTT	CASSLGQDSGNTIYF
.	TRBV14	.	TRBJ2-7	TGTGCCAGCAGCCAAGGGCAGGAGAGCTCCTACGAGCAGTACTTC	CASSQGQESSYEQYF
.	TRBV27	TRBD1	TRBJ2-1	TGTGCCAGCAGTCAACAGGGGGTACGGTACAATGAGCAGTTCTTC	CASSQQGVRYNEQFF
.	TRBV19	.	TRBJ2-7	TGTGCCAGTAGGGGGGTTGGCGAGCAGTACTTC	CASRGVGEQYF
.	TRBV5-1	TRBD1	TRBJ1-4	TGCGCCAGCTCCACAGGGGGTCCCAATGAAAAACTGTTTTTT	CASSTGGPNEKLFF
.	TRBV6-1	.	TRBJ2-1	TGTGCCAGCAGCCTCTACGACAGCTCCTACAATGAGCAGTTCTTC	CASSLYDSSYNEQFF
.	TRBV9	TRBD2	TRBJ2-3	TGTGCCAGCAGCGTAGATAGCGGGGATACGCAGTATTTT	CASSVDSGDTQYF
.	TRBV6-5	TRBD1	TRBJ2-3	TGTGCCAGCAGGGGGACAGGGGTGGGCACAGATACGCAGTATTTT	CASRGTGVGTDTQYF
.	TRBV6-5	TRBD1	TRBJ2-7	TGTGCCAGCAGTCCCTCGGGGACAGGGATTTACGAGCAGTACTTC	CASSPSGTGIYEQYF
.	TRBV9	.	TRBJ2-5	TGTGCCAGCAGCGTAGGTCAAGGGGGTGGGACCCAGTACTTC	CASSVGQGGGTQYF
.	TRBV7-9	.	TRBJ1-1	TGTGCCAGCAGCTTATTACCCGAGTCGGAAGCTTTCTTT	CASSLLPESEAFF
.	TRBV6-1	.	TRBJ2-1	TGTGCCAGCAGTGACCGACGGAGCGATGAGCAGTTCTTC	CASSDRRSDEQFF
few	TRBV5-1	.	TRBJ1-2	TGCGCCAGCAGCTTGGACGGGAGAACTAACTATGGCTACACCTTC	CASSLDGRTNYGYTF
few	TRBV6-1	.	TRBJ2-5	TGTGCCAGCAGTGAAGGGGGTTTAGGGGAGACCCAGTACTTC	CASSEGGLGETQYF
few	TRBV4-1	.	TRBJ2-7	TGCGCCAGCAGCCAAAAACGGGGATACAGCTCCTACGAGCAGTACTTC	CASSQKRGYSSYEQYF
few	TRBV19	TRBD2	TRBJ2-5	TGTGCCAGTAGTGTCTCTAGCGGGGGGTTCGAGACCCAGTACTTC	CASSVSSGGFETQYF
.	TRBV2	.	TRBJ2-2	TGTGCCAGCAGTGGGGGCCAAGCGGTGGGGGAGCTGTTTTTT	CASSGGQAVGELFF
.	TRBV7-9	.	TRBJ1-2	TGTGCCAGCAGCTTAGTGGAAATGAGCTACACCTTC	CASSLVEMSYTF
few	TRBV19	TRBD2	TRBJ2-1	TGTGCCAGTAGTCCCTTCACTAGCGCCTTTAGCTCCTACAATGAGCAGTTCTTC	CASSPFTSAFSSYNEQFF
.	TRBV19	.	TRBJ2-5	TGTGCCAGTAGTCTGGGGAGCGGCCAAGAGACCCAGTACTTC	CASSLGSGQETQYF
.	TRBV7-9	TRBD2	TRBJ2-5	TGTGCCAGCAGCCTACCGGGACTATCACAAGAGACCCAGTACTTC	CASSLPGLSQETQYF
.	TRBV14	.	TRBJ1-4	TGTGCCAGCAGCCAAGCAACAGGCCCAACTAATGAAAAACTGTTTTTT	CASSQATGPTNEKLFF
.	TRBV7-3	TRBD1	TRBJ1-6	TGTGCCAGCAGCTCCGGGACAGGGTCACCCCTCCACTTT	CASSSGTGSPLHF
.	TRBV5-1	.	TRBJ1-1	TGCGCCAGCAGCCTTAGGGAGTGGAACACTGAAGCTTTCTTT	CASSLREWNTEAFF
.	TRBV5-1	TRBD2	TRBJ2-3	TGCGCCAGCAGCTTGGGACTAGCGGGGGGCCCTACTAGCACAGATACGCAGTATTTT	CASSLGLAGGPTSTDTQYF
.	TRBV5-1	.	TRBJ2-2	TGCGCCAGCAGCGGCGAAGGGGTAACCGGGGAGCTGTTTTTT	CASSGEGVTGELFF
.	TRBV5-5	TRBD1	TRBJ1-4	TGTGCCAGCACCCCGGGACAGGGAATAGTTAATGAAAAACTGTTTTTT	CASTPGQGIVNEKLFF
.	TRBV15	.	TRBJ2-5	TGTGCCACCAGCAGAGATACGGGGGCCGGAGAGACCCAGTACTTC	CATSRDTGAGETQYF